This TCR beta chain was sequenced during a study of CD8 T cells in ankylosing spondylitis. Regarding the study as a whole: Disease-associated clones were CD8+ and fairly uncommon in peripheral blood. Past studies reported some motif variants in reactive arthritis synovial fluid and blood. Within ankylosing spondylitis blood, a TCR beta motif made up of roughly eight highly homologous variants appeared to be characteristic. Reportedly, significant enrichment of disease-linked clones occurred in matched ankylosing spondylitis synovial fluid.

Trimming at V came to 3 bases and at J to 7 bases, leaving 11 bases not matched to a gene. Germline CDR1 reads SGHNT; CDR2 reads YYREEE (reference sequence). This CDR3 is built from 15 residues. Construction of TCR beta libraries was performed using quantitative 5'-RACE with molecular barcodes. MiXCR, applied by TCRdb to the 5' RACE reads, yields one record per CDR3 protein. The sample has about 510,000 distinct CDR3 sequences, approximately 5% seen once. This clonotype was counted only a few times. Antigen unknown. This receptor was taken from a male donor with ankylosing spondylitis. The sample consisted of blood, either unsorted or a sorted T cell fraction (not recorded which). This chain uses TRBV5-4 with TRBJ2-7, with TRBD1 matching over 9 bases. CDR3 residues: CASSSPSQGAEEQYF. The CDR3 nucleotides are TGTGCCAGCAGCTCCCCATCACAGGGGGCTGAAGAGCAGTACTTC.